Listed below are T cell receptor beta chains from one sample, sequenced in a study of blood T cell repertoires in COVID-19. Sequencing used immunoSEQ multiplex PCR; TCRdb keeps in-frame clones, though not all of them. The sample carries about 240,000 clones, around 83% recorded once. The sample comprised peripheral blood. The source is a woman aged 80 or over with acute or convalescent COVID-19. CDR3s include the opening cysteine and the closing phenylalanine or tryptophan. D genes are given only for firm matches. Clone size, where shown, is once, few, many, or a class for clones that have expanded.

V gene	J gene	D gene	clone size	CDR3 protein	CDR3 DNA
TRBV2	TRBJ1-2	-	-	CASTGQSYGYTF	TGTGCCAGCACCGGACAGTCCTATGGCTACACCTTC
TRBV18	TRBJ2-7	TRBD1	-	CASSRDRDREQYF	TGTGCCAGCTCACGGGACAGGGATCGCGAGCAGTACTTC
TRBV29-1	TRBJ1-4	-	-	CSTRGRQEKLFF	TGCAGCACCCGAGGGCGGCAGGAAAAACTGTTTTTT
TRBV29-1	TRBJ1-2	-	-	CSVVEGLKYGYTF	TGCAGCGTTGTGGAGGGTTTGAAATATGGCTACACCTTC
TRBV7-2	TRBJ2-5	TRBD2	-	CASSLASSGNQETQYF	TGTGCCAGCAGCTTAGCATCTAGCGGGAACCAAGAGACCCAGTACTTC
TRBV27	TRBJ2-7	-	-	CASSLKGVEYYEQYF	TGTGCCAGCAGTTTAAAGGGGGTAGAGTACTACGAGCAGTACTTC
TRBV2	TRBJ1-2	-	once	CASSDRPGYTF	TGTGCCAGCAGCGACAGGCCTGGCTACACCTTC
TRBV7-2	TRBJ1-2	TRBD1	-	CASSTEPGQGRKGYTF	TGTGCCAGCAGCACAGAACCGGGACAGGGGCGCAAAGGCTACACCTTC
TRBV6-6	TRBJ2-7	TRBD1	once	CASGDRDRVSEQYF	TGTGCCAGCGGTGACCGGGACAGGGTTAGCGAGCAGTACTTC
TRBV10-3	TRBJ2-7	-	-	CAISGLGSAAYEQYF	TGTGCCATCAGTGGCCTTGGAAGCGCGGCCTACGAGCAGTACTTC
TRBV9	TRBJ1-1	-	-	CASSVAEGSEAFF	TGTGCCAGCAGCGTAGCAGAGGGATCTGAAGCTTTCTTT
TRBV28	TRBJ1-4	TRBD1	once	CASSTRQGSTNEKLFF	TGTGCCAGCAGTACCAGACAGGGGTCAACTAATGAAAAACTGTTTTTT
TRBV27	TRBJ2-7	TRBD1	-	CASSFRDSSYEQYF	TGTGCCAGCAGTTTCCGGGACAGCTCCTACGAGCAGTACTTC
TRBV9	TRBJ1-2	-	-	CASSAPRGPTTRYGYTF	TGTGCCAGCAGCGCTCCGCGGGGGCCCACTACAAGGTATGGCTACACCTTC
TRBV5-1	TRBJ1-3	-	-	CASSPGTGNTIYF	TGCGCCAGCAGCCCCGGGACAGGAAACACCATATATTTT
TRBV11-1	TRBJ2-5	TRBD2	-	CASSSLTSGGEETQYF	TGTGCCAGCAGCTCACTAACTAGCGGGGGCGAGGAGACCCAGTACTTC
TRBV27	TRBJ1-1	-	few	CASLPLNRVNTEAFF	TGTGCCAGCCTACCATTAAACAGGGTGAACACTGAAGCTTTCTTT
TRBV18	TRBJ2-3	-	-	CASSRDLGRGTDTQYF	TGTGCCAGCTCACGGGACTTGGGGCGGGGCACAGATACGCAGTATTTT
TRBV28	TRBJ2-1	-	-	CASSPGMRAVGDEQFF	TGTGCCAGCAGCCCAGGTATGAGGGCGGTTGGCGATGAGCAGTTCTTC
TRBV2	TRBJ2-5	TRBD1	-	CASSVRDRAQETQYF	TGTGCCAGCAGTGTGAGGGACAGGGCTCAAGAGACCCAGTACTTC
TRBV18	TRBJ2-3	-	-	CASSGVITDTQYF	TGTGCCAGTTCGGGGGTTATCACAGATACGCAGTATTTT
TRBV28	TRBJ2-7	-	few	CASRGVTPNEQYF	TGTGCCAGCAGGGGAGTGACGCCGAACGAGCAGTACTTC
TRBV5-4	TRBJ2-5	TRBD1	-	CASSSRTGAGETQYF	TGTGCCAGCAGCTCAAGGACAGGGGCCGGCGAGACCCAGTACTTC
TRBV2	TRBJ1-4	-	-	CASRNARGGYEKLFF	TGTGCCAGCAGGAACGCCCGGGGGGGGTATGAAAAACTGTTTTTT
TRBV12-3/TRBV12-4	TRBJ2-4	TRBD1	-	CASSQGQGNIQYF	TGTGCCAGCAGCCAGGGACAGGGAAACATTCAGTACTTC
TRBV5-4	TRBJ2-1	-	-	CASSFGQTSYNEQFF	TGTGCCAGCAGCTTCGGACAGACATCCTACAATGAGCAGTTCTTC
TRBV29-1	TRBJ2-7	TRBD1	-	CSVDGAGQGPSYEQYF	TGCAGCGTTGATGGCGCGGGACAGGGCCCAAGCTACGAGCAGTACTTC
TRBV5-4	TRBJ1-3	TRBD1	-	CASSMDRAGNTIYF	TGTGCCAGCAGCATGGACAGGGCTGGAAACACCATATATTTT
TRBV11-2	TRBJ2-1	TRBD2	-	CASSIRGGGYNEQFF	TGTGCCAGCAGCATTCGGGGGGGAGGATACAATGAGCAGTTCTTC
TRBV5-6	TRBJ1-6	-	-	CASSDGQKDSPLHF	TGTGCCAGCAGCGACGGACAGAAGGATTCACCCCTCCACTTT
TRBV7-9	TRBJ2-5	TRBD1	-	CASSLVSGQKETQYF	TGTGCCAGCAGCTTAGTCTCGGGACAGAAGGAGACCCAGTACTTC
TRBV10-3	TRBJ2-2	TRBD1	few	CAIKGQGEAGELFF	TGTGCCATCAAAGGACAGGGGGAAGCCGGGGAGCTGTTTTTT
TRBV6-6	TRBJ1-4	-	-	CASRNPGAEKLFF	TGTGCCAGCAGAAATCCTGGGGCGGAAAAACTGTTTTTT
TRBV11-3	TRBJ2-2	-	few	CASSLDGRATGELFF	TGTGCCAGCAGCTTAGATGGGCGGGCCACCGGGGAGCTGTTTTTT
TRBV7-8	TRBJ2-7	-	-	CASIQNHRGSYEQYF	TGTGCCAGCATCCAAAACCACCGGGGCTCCTACGAGCAGTACTTC
TRBV10-2	TRBJ2-7	TRBD2	-	CASSVRGGDSNEQYF	TGCGCCAGCAGTGTACGGGGGGGCGATAGCAACGAGCAGTACTTC
TRBV6-5	TRBJ1-6	TRBD1	-	CASTLRDRGNSPLHF	TGTGCCAGCACTCTCCGGGACAGGGGGAATTCACCCCTCCACTTT
TRBV7-9	TRBJ2-3	-	-	CASSSAGLRTDTQYF	TGTGCCAGCAGCTCCGCAGGTCTACGCACAGATACGCAGTATTTT
TRBV15	TRBJ2-3	TRBD2	-	CATSRDLRTSGGTQYF	TGTGCCACCAGCAGAGATCTGAGAACTAGCGGGGGGACGCAGTATTTT
TRBV10-3	TRBJ2-2	TRBD1	once	CAISERQGLVGELFF	TGTGCCATCAGTGAAAGACAGGGATTGGTGGGGGAGCTGTTTTTT
TRBV7-9	TRBJ1-2	-	-	CASSLARQVHGYTF	TGTGCCAGCAGCTTAGCGCGCCAGGTCCATGGCTACACCTTC